This T cell receptor beta chain was obtained from a study of blood T cell repertoires in COVID-19 (dated by TCRdb to about 2020). For the wider study: Samples covering the acute and convalescent phases of COVID-19 were provided by collaborators in the United States, Italy and Spain. The dataset comprised deeply sampled blood TCRbeta repertoires from subjects exposed to, actively infected with, or recovered from COVID-19. The prospective study material was composed of cDNA or gDNA derived from T cells, B-cell-depleted T cells, or PBMCs. The repertoires were made available in a free public database intended to serve as a resource for research on the immune response to SARS-CoV-2. Sample metadata almost always included a de-identified subject ID, COVID-19 status, age in years and sex. HLA class I and class II types, where available, came from metadata supplied by the sample provider rather than from assay-based typing. Samples came from the ongoing ImmuneRACE study (first 160 participants) plus 1,254 subjects from 6 global collaborators.

One collaborating source in Seattle enrolled patients while the patients were actively infected and followed the patients over time throughout the course of disease. Collaborating institutions collected whole blood in K2EDTA tubes following their own protocols. Collaborator samples were shipped for TCRbeta analysis as frozen whole blood, isolated PBMCs, or DNA extracted from either sample type. Regarding this clone: Its antigen is currently not known. No per-base quality is available; no much larger clone lies one base away. At the DNA level, this CDR3 is encoded by other sequences in the same sample as well.

What the work shows at the level of the full study, not this receptor alone: The amount of clinical and demographic metadata varied by source and participant and was provided uncurated.

As encoded in the germline V gene, CDR1 is SGHRS while CDR2 is YFSETQ. At the junction V is shortened by 0 bases and J by 3 bases; bases outside the gene matches: 2. From the cysteine up to the phenylalanine, the CDR3 has a length of 14 residues. Just CDR3 DNA is preserved here, 42 bases in frame from base 1. TCRbeta CDR3 regions were amplified from genomic DNA using the immunoSEQ Assay, a bias-controlled multiplex PCR. Regarding the original processing steps: Nucleated cell counts per sample were estimated from amplification of reference gene primers within the assay. To quantify the absolute abundance of each unique TCRbeta CDR3 rearrangement, sequence reads were collapsed and filtered. For each sample, productive Simpson clonality was calculated as the square root of Simpson's diversity index over productive rearrangements. This is the immuneACCESS table as TCRdb keeps it, with only in-frame sequences that have V and J called. A part of the clones is gone; compared with another copy, unresolved V genes explain less than half, and the rest is unexplained. V and J calls and clone size are those listed in that table; D and trimming were worked out from the DNA. For this sample the table gives roughly 340,000 clones, of which about nine tenths were detected only once. The ten largest clonotypes hold roughly 6% of the sample.

The sequence derives from a woman between 50 and 59 years old with COVID-19, enrolled during active disease. This sequence uses TRBV5-1 and TRBJ2-7; 8 bases in the middle match TRBD1. Sequenced input: peripheral blood. The CDR3 protein: CASSLAGGGYEQYF. The bases are TGCGCCAGCAGCTTGGCAGGGGGCGGCTACGAGCAGTACTTC.